This TCR beta chain appears in the sequencing data of a study of shared clonotypes between healthy human individuals. Findings and caveats of the study: Shared clonotypes across all four donors exceeded non-shared ones in generation probability. Few donors restricted represented genetic and exposure-history diversity.

Concerning this clone itself: What it recognizes is unknown.

Per germline, CDR1 LGHNA and CDR2 YSLEER. This CDR3 is 19 amino acids long. Losses at the gene ends were 0 bases for V and 3 bases for J; bases not matched to a gene: 16. TCRdb's table, derived via immunoSEQ multiplex PCR, lists solely in-frame clones and lacks some. The table lists about 1.5 million clones, nearly 99% of them singletons, with about 0.4% in the top ten. This clonotype was obtained from a man aged 30 to 39 in good health. Sequencing used naive CD4+ T cells sorted from blood. Subset reported: CD45RA+ positively selected. The chain combines TRBV4-3 with TRBJ2-7; 8 bases map to TRBD1. The CDR3 nucleotides read TGCGCCAGCAGCCAAGATCGGTTTCGCCCAGGGGGCGGGATCTACGAGCAGTACTTC. Amino acids: CASSQDRFRPGGGIYEQYF.